These T cell receptor beta chains were read from a single sample in a study of persistence of HIV-infected CD4 T cells. The data were produced by immunoSEQ multiplex PCR, yet TCRdb's version contains in-frame clones alone and is incomplete. The table shows tens of thousands of clones, with around 78% occurring only once. Their specific antigens are unknown. This material consisted of CD4+ T cells sorted from PBMCs after roughly 18-hour stimulation, taken from a patient who received antiretroviral therapy. The receptors originated from an adult man with HIV who was CMV-seropositive. Both conserved end residues are trimmed from each CDR3. The order of the fields is J gene, V gene, CDR3 protein.

TRBJ2-4,TRBV6-5,ASTPPAQKNIQY
TRBJ2-2,TRBV6-5,ASSQGLGVAGELF
TRBJ1-1,TRBV7-8,ASSWVPNTEAF
TRBJ2-7,TRBV7-8,ASSRERVTGAGQY
TRBJ1-5,TRBV29-1,SVGGQGNQPQH
TRBJ2-7,TRBV18,ASSPDRSSYEQY
TRBJ1-2,TRBV19,ASSIATTGRYGYT
TRBJ2-7,TRBV30,AWRDSYEQY
TRBJ2-2,TRBV10-2,ASKDVAGNTGELF
TRBJ2-7,TRBV7-6,ASSFGGGSSYEQY
TRBJ2-7,TRBV3-1/TRBV3-2,ASSRRRNEQY
TRBJ1-5,TRBV15,ATLRGGQGAQPQH
TRBJ1-5,TRBV24-1,ATMTGQGVQPQH
TRBJ2-1,TRBV19,ASSLNGPGQGYNEQF
TRBJ1-2,TRBV7-2,ASSPTLDRGLRGYT
TRBJ1-2,TRBV6-2/TRBV6-3,ASSSWERGGYT
TRBJ1-5,TRBV3-1/TRBV3-2,ASSPDPSSNQPQH
TRBJ1-4,TRBV25-1,ASSEPPQGNEKLF
TRBJ2-7,TRBV5-4,ASSLSGDHEQY
TRBJ1-1,TRBV18,ASSPPSRGTEAF
TRBJ1-2,TRBV28,ASSPGERLDGYT
TRBJ1-5,TRBV5-8,ASSRGQSSNQPQH
TRBJ1-2,TRBV12-3/TRBV12-4,ASSLNGYT
TRBJ2-5,TRBV6-2/TRBV6-3,ASSYSASGQETQY
TRBJ2-3,TRBV19,ASRPKGDTDTQY
TRBJ2-4,TRBV14,ASSQEIGAKNIQY
TRBJ1-5,TRBV2,ASEGRLAGQPQH
TRBJ2-1,TRBV6-2/TRBV6-3,ASSYTSGLALNEQF
TRBJ1-5,TRBV12-3/TRBV12-4,ASSFRGQPQH
TRBJ2-1,TRBV19,ASSAGTTRGGEQF
TRBJ2-2,TRBV19,ASSIGRVGTGELF
TRBJ2-3,TRBV20-1,SASQWRGTSTDTQY
TRBJ1-2,TRBV10-1,ASSEHQGNYGYT
TRBJ2-2,TRBV28,ASSPGLAGVTGELF
TRBJ1-1,TRBV29-1,SVEDLGQTMNTEAF
TRBJ2-2,TRBV5-1,ASGDPRDAGTGELF
TRBJ2-2,TRBV28,ASSFSVTGTLF
TRBJ2-7,TRBV4-3,ASSQDAGQISYEQY